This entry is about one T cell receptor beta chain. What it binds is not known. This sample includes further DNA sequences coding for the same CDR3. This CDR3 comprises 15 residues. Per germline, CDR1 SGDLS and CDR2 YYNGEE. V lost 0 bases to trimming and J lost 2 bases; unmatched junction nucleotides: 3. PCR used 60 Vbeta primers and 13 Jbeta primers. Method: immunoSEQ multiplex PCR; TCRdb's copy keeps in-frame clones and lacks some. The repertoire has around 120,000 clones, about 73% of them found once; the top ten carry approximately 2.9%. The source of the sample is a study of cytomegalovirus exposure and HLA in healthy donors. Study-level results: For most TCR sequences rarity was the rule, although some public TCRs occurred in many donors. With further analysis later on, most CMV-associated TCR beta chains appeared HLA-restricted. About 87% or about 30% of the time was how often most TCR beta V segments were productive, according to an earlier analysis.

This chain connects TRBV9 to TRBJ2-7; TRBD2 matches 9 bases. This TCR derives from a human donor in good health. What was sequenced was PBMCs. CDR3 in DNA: TGTGCCAGCAGCGTAGGCCTAGCGGGAACCTACGAGCAGTACTTC. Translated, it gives CASSVGLAGTYEQYF. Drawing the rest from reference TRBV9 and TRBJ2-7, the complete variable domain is DSGVTQTPKHLITATGQRVTLRCSPRSGDLSVYWYQQSLDQGLQFLIQYYNGEERAKGNILERFSAQQFPDLHSELNLSSLELGDSALYFCASSVGLAGTYEQYFGPGTRLTVT.